This record concerns one T cell receptor (beta chain) sequence. The germline CDR1 and CDR2 sequences are SGDLS and YYNGEE. Trimming removed 0 bases at V and 0 bases at J, with 9 bases between. CDR3 length: 16 residues. The sample comes from a study of OX40 agonist ivuxolimab in advanced cancers. On the study more broadly: At 0.01 to 10 mg/kg, ivuxolimab was administered intravenously to patients every 2 weeks. Patients were around 83% male with ages about 20 to 79, mean 60.

Assay: immunoSEQ multiplex PCR; the TCRdb copy retains only in-frame clones and omits some. Seen here are several thousand clones, just under 75% observed once, and the top ten hold nearly 60%. The genes are TRBV9 and TRBJ1-4; D remains unclear. This specimen consisted of CD4+ or CD8+ T cells sorted from blood, obtained in a trial of the OX40 agonist ivuxolimab. The origin of this receptor is an adult with an advanced solid tumor such as melanoma, head and neck, liver or kidney cancer. CDR3 residues: CASSVGQFATNEKLFF. The CDR3 nucleotides read TGTGCCAGCAGCGTAGGTCAGTTCGCAACTAATGAAAAACTGTTTTTT.